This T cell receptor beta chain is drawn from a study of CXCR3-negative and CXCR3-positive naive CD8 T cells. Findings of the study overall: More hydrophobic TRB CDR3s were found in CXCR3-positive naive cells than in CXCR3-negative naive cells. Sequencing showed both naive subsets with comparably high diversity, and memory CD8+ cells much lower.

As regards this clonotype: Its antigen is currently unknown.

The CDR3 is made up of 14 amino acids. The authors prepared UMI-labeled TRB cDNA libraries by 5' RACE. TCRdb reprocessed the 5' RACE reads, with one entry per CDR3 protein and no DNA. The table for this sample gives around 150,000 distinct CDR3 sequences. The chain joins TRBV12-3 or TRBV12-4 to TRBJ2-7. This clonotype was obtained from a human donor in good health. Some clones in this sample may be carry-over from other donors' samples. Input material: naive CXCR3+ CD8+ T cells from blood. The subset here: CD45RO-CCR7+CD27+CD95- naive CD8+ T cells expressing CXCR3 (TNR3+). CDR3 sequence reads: CASSLAGAFYEQYF.